These 28 T cell receptor beta chains share one sample of origin, sequenced in a study of T cells in Graves' hyperthyroidism and ophthalmopathy. Amplified TCR beta CDR3 regions came from RNA transcripts. TCR CDR3 regions were first amplified by RT-PCR with HTBI primers. TCRdb fed the multiplex PCR reads into MiXCR, producing one record per CDR3 protein. The table shows nearly 750,000 distinct CDR3 sequences, with approximately 40% occurring only once. The specimen sequenced was blood. The origin of the receptors is a woman aged 35 to 49 with Graves' hyperthyroidism.

This clonotype appeared a few times. The genes are TRBV19 and TRBJ1-5; D might be TRBD1 (6 bases). With 3 bases removed from V and 1 base from J, the gap between germline ends came to 13 bases. The CDR3 runs 16 residues. Germline CDR1 and CDR2: LNHDA and SQIVND (reference sequence). CDR3 DNA sequence: TGTGCCAGTAGTATGCCTTCAGGGGAAAGCAATCAGCCCCAGCATTTT. It codes for CASSMPSGESNQPQHF.

This clonotype was seen ten or more times. The chain uses TRBV19 and TRBJ2-7; D ambiguous. The CDR3 has 15 amino acids. CDR1 LNHDA and CDR2 SQIVND come from the germline V gene (reference sequence). The V and J ends lost 1 base and 0 bases respectively, with 10 bases between them. The CDR3 here is CASSIGPDFSYEQYF. The DNA for the CDR3 is TGTGCCAGTAGTATAGGACCGGATTTCTCCTACGAGCAGTACTTC.

This clonotype is a singleton in its sample. The chain joins TRBV5-1 to TRBJ1-1, with 12 bases fitting TRBD1. The CDR3 extends over 15 amino acids. V gave up 4 bases and J gave up 5 bases; unmatched junction bases: 6. Per germline, CDR1 SGHRS and CDR2 YFSETQ. CDR3 nucleotide sequence: TGCGCCAGCAGCATTGGGGACAGGGGGCGAACTGAAGCTTTCTTT. This translates into CASSIGDRGRTEAFF.

The V and J genes are TRBV30 and TRBJ1-3, with D tentatively TRBD1 (5 bases). The germline V and J ends were trimmed by 6 bases and 2 bases, with 11 bases remaining between them. Per the germline V gene, CDR1 is GTSNPN and CDR2 is SVGIG (reference sequence). The CDR3 loop spans 13 amino acids. The CDR3: CACEAGAGNTIYF. The DNA for the CDR3 is TGTGCCTGTGAAGCGGGGGCTGGAAACACCATATATTTT.

In its sample, this clonotype was seen many times. The CDR3 protein is CASSFEGLEKLFF. As DNA, the CDR3 is TGTGCCAGCAGCTTTGAGGGGTTGGAAAAACTGTTTTTT. The chain joins TRBV7-9 to TRBJ1-4, with D tentatively TRBD1 (5 bases). There are 13 residues in the CDR3. Germline values: CDR1 SEHNR, CDR2 FQNEAQ (reference sequence). V lost 3 bases to trimming and J lost 8 bases, with 10 bases between them.

Worth noting for this clonotype: This may be a read error, as it is one base from a much larger clone. The rearrangement links TRBV24-1 to TRBJ1-2; 7 nucleotides agree with TRBD1. Trimming removed 5 bases from V and 7 bases from J; junction bases left unmatched: 6. This CDR3 spans 13 amino acids. Germline lookup yields CDR1 KGHDR and CDR2 SFDVKD. CDR3 sequence reads: CATSAGQDCGYTF. CDR3 coding DNA: TGTGCCACCAGTGCCGGACAGGACTGTGGCTACACCTTC.

This clonotype was recorded at least ten times. V and J are TRBV7-2 and TRBJ2-2; D is uncertain. The germline CDR1 and CDR2 sequences are SGHTA and FQGNSA. Trimming stripped 4 bases from V and 3 bases from J, with 12 bases between. CDR3 size: 15 residues. CDR3 residues: CASSSRSYYTGELFF. DNA of the CDR3: TGTGCCAGCAGCTCAAGGTCGTACTACACCGGGGAGCTGTTTTTT.

J is TRBJ1-3 and V is TRBV10-3, with D uncertain. Germline loops: CDR1 ENHRY, CDR2 SYGVKD. The CDR3 sequence is 12 residues long. With 0 bases removed from V and 9 bases from J, the gap between germline ends came to 6 bases. DNA of the CDR3: TGTGCCATCAGTGAGTCGACGGGCACCATATATTTT. Translating it yields CAISESTGTIYF.

This clonotype has at least ten counts. V is TRBV10-2 and J is TRBJ2-7; D call uncertain. The germline V gene encodes CDR1 WSHSY and CDR2 SAAADI. This CDR3 comprises 13 residues. V lost 2 bases and J 3 bases, leaving 8 bases between the germline ends. The CDR3 spells CASSEGVNYEQYF. As DNA, the CDR3 is TGCGCCAGCAGTGAGGGGGTTAACTACGAGCAGTACTTC.

This clonotype has a count of ten or more. V is TRBV7-2 and J is TRBJ2-7; TRBD1 aligns across 8 bases. CDR3 length: 15 residues. Germline assignment: CDR1 SGHTA and CDR2 FQGNSA. The V gene end was trimmed by 4 bases and the J gene end by 2 bases; junction bases not matched to a gene: 7. The CDR3 region is CASSYRQGAPYEQYF. Here the CDR3 DNA reads TGTGCCAGCAGCTACCGTCAGGGGGCCCCCTACGAGCAGTACTTC.

This clonotype was found a few times. CDR3 nucleotide sequence: TGTGCCAGCAGCTTGGCGGTCCAACTAATGAACACTGAAGCTTTCTTT. Protein product: CASSLAVQLMNTEAFF. The J gene is TRBJ1-1, the V gene TRBV5-6; D remains unclear. Germline values: CDR1 SGHDT, CDR2 YYEEEE. The CDR3 runs 16 residues. V lost 0 bases and J lost 0, with 12 bases in between.

The chain recombines TRBV6-6 with TRBJ1-5; a possible D gene is TRBD1 (5 bases). V lost 7 bases and J lost 3, with 16 bases in between. The CDR3 covers 15 residues. The germline V gene encodes CDR1 MNHNY and CDR2 SVGAGI (reference sequence). CDR3 protein: CASTNPRQFNQPQHF. The DNA for the CDR3 is TGTGCCAGCACCAACCCCAGACAGTTCAATCAGCCCCAGCATTTT.

This clonotype came up many times. This rearrangement joins TRBV7-2 to TRBJ2-7, with 11 bases identical to TRBD1. The ends lost 1 base at V and 5 bases at J; junction bases unmatched: 10. The CDR3 covers 17 residues. Germline CDR1 and CDR2: SGHTA and FQGNSA. The CDR3 protein is CASSLEVSDRGLDEQYF. The CDR3 DNA follows: TGTGCCAGCAGCTTAGAGGTGTCGGACAGGGGGCTTGACGAGCAGTACTTC. The full variable domain, completed using reference TRBV7-2 and TRBJ2-7, is GAGVSQSPSNKVTEKGKDVELRCDPISGHTALYWYRQSLGQGLEFLIYFQGNSAPDKSGLPSDRFSAERTGGSVSTLTIQRTQQEDSAVYLCASSLEVSDRGLDEQYFGPGTRLTVT.

This clonotype came up many times. The CDR3 DNA is TGCAGCGTTGTGTCCAGAGCTTATGGCTACACCTTC. It translates to CSVVSRAYGYTF. The chain uses TRBV29-1 and TRBJ1-2; the D is unclear. Per germline, CDR1 SQVTM and CDR2 ANQGSEA. The CDR3 consists of 12 residues. Trimming shortened V by 4 bases and J by 5 bases, and 11 bases separated the two germline ends.

This sequence joins TRBV20-1 and TRBJ2-5; 8 bases align to TRBD1. This CDR3 contains 16 residues. J gave up 1 base and V 3 bases, and 10 bases lay outside the gene matches. Germline assignment: CDR1 DFQATT and CDR2 SNEGSKA (reference sequence). CDR3 in DNA: TGCAGTGCTAGGGGGGGTTACAGGGGGACCCAAGAGACCCAGTACTTC. Its protein product is CSARGGYRGTQETQYF.

This clonotype was detected many times. The chain has TRBV10-3 and TRBJ1-1; no firm D call. V gave up 2 bases and J gave up 8 bases, with 12 bases separating them. The CDR3 has 13 amino acids. Germline V gene lookup returns CDR1 ENHRY and CDR2 SYGVKD. The CDR3 DNA reads TGTGCCATCAGTGAGACACCGACCGAAGAAGCTTTCTTT. It translates to CAISETPTEEAFF.

The rearrangement uses TRBV7-9 and TRBJ1-2, with TRBD1 identical over 7 bases. With V trimmed by 2 bases and J by 4 bases, 13 bases remained unmatched. The CDR3 has 17 amino acids. In germline, CDR1 is SEHNR, CDR2 FQNEAQ (reference sequence). The CDR3, as DNA: TGTGCCAGCAGCTTACGGGGAGGGCACCGGGACAGCTATGGCTACACCTTC. Its translation is CASSLRGGHRDSYGYTF. Drawing the rest from reference TRBV7-9 and TRBJ1-2, the complete variable domain is DTGVSQNPRHKITKRGQNVTFRCDPISEHNRLYWYRQTLGQGPEFLTYFQNEAQLEKSRLLSDRFSAERPKGSFSTLEIQRTEQGDSAMYLCASSLRGGHRDSYGYTFGSGTRLTVV.

This clonotype was picked up many times. This chain uses TRBV10-1 with TRBJ2-7, with D hard to call. The V gene's germline CDR1 is WNHNN and CDR2 SYGVQD (reference sequence). CDR3 length: 13 amino acids. V shed 0 bases and J shed 6 bases, with 9 bases lying between them. The CDR3 here is CASSESLQSEQYF. CDR3 in DNA: TGCGCCAGCAGTGAGTCTCTTCAGTCCGAGCAGTACTTC.

In its sample, this clonotype was seen a few times. The chain employs TRBV4-3 and TRBJ2-7; 11 bases align to TRBD2. Trimming cost V 0 bases and J 4 bases; bases outside gene matches: 5. The CDR3 has 16 amino acids. The germline gives CDR1 LGHNA, CDR2 YSLEER. CDR3 bases: TGCGCCAGCAGCCAAGATGGTAGCGGGGGGGATTACGAGCAGTACTTC. Encoded protein: CASSQDGSGGDYEQYF.

The chain employs TRBV20-1 and TRBJ1-1; 7 nucleotides align to TRBD1. V dropped 2 bases and J dropped 3; count of bases not matched to a gene: 6. The germline CDR1 and CDR2 sequences are DFQATT and SNEGSKA (reference sequence). The CDR3 contains 14 residues. This CDR3 is CSARHDRVYTEAFF. In DNA form, the CDR3 reads TGCAGTGCTAGACATGACAGGGTCTACACTGAAGCTTTCTTT.

Only a few counts were recorded for this clonotype. The genes are TRBV18 and TRBJ2-5, with a possible D match to TRBD1 (6 bases). This CDR3 is built from 14 residues. Germline V gives CDR1 KGHSH, CDR2 LQKENI. Trimming took off 1 base at V and 5 bases at J, with 11 bases between the two ends. The CDR3 sequence is CASSPRRGRETQYF. The CDR3, as DNA: TGTGCCAGCTCACCACGCAGGGGTAGGGAGACCCAGTACTTC.

This clonotype was observed many times. The rearrangement uses TRBV5-1 and TRBJ1-1; 7 bases agree with TRBD1. V lost 0 bases, J lost 0 bases, and 2 bases stayed unmatched. This CDR3 is 15 amino acids long. Germline assignment: CDR1 SGHRS and CDR2 YFSETQ. The CDR3 protein is CASSLEGTVNTEAFF. CDR3 bases: TGCGCCAGCAGCTTGGAAGGGACAGTGAACACTGAAGCTTTCTTT.

This clonotype has only a few counts. The genes are TRBV6-5 and TRBJ2-2; 7 positions agree with TRBD1. There are 14 residues in the CDR3. Germline V gives CDR1 MNHEY, CDR2 SVGAGI. The J segment lost 4 bases and the V segment lost 5 bases, leaving 4 bases of the junction unmatched. CDR3 sequence: CASSRTGFTGELFF. Written as DNA, the CDR3 is TGTGCCAGCAGTAGGACAGGCTTCACCGGGGAGCTGTTTTTT.

The gene calls are TRBV7-9 and TRBJ2-5; D possibly corresponds to TRBD1 (6 bases). V lost 6 bases and J 5 bases, leaving 10 bases between the germline ends. In germline, CDR1 is SEHNR, CDR2 FQNEAQ (reference sequence). This CDR3 comprises 12 residues. The CDR3 sequence is CASSVTGETQYF. CDR3 in DNA: TGTGCCAGCAGTGTCACAGGGGAGACCCAGTACTTC.

V gene TRBV10-2 combines with J gene TRBJ1-5, with D perhaps TRBD1 (5 bases). Germline CDR1 is WSHSY and CDR2 is SAAADI. There are 13 residues in the CDR3. Trimming cost V 10 bases and J 5 bases, with 15 bases left between them. The CDR3 loop is CATHGGGYQPQHF. The DNA of the CDR3 is TGCGCCACCCATGGCGGGGGTTATCAGCCCCAGCATTTT.

The V gene is TRBV6-2 or TRBV6-3, the J gene TRBJ1-2, with D maybe TRBD1 (5 bases). The CDR3 consists of 14 residues. CDR1 and CDR2 (germline): MNHEY, SVGEGT. Trimming took off 6 bases at V and 4 bases at J, with 15 bases between the two ends. The CDR3 loop reads CASSRKTAAYGYTF. The DNA of the CDR3 is TGTGCCAGCAGCCGTAAGACAGCCGCCTATGGCTACACCTTC.

In its sample, this clonotype was seen a few times. This chain connects TRBV28 to TRBJ2-7; tentative D call: TRBD1 (5 bases). V was pared by 6 bases and J by 2 bases, with 17 bases between. Germline lookup yields CDR1 MDHEN and CDR2 SYDVKM. The CDR3 is made up of 15 amino acids. In DNA form, the CDR3 reads TGTGCCAGCAGCTACGGGCAGGGCCTGACCTACGAGCAGTACTTC. This translates into CASSYGQGLTYEQYF.

The CDR3: CSVKSGRPGNTIYF. CDR3 bases: TGCAGCGTCAAATCGGGACGGCCTGGAAACACCATATATTTT. V and J are TRBV29-1 and TRBJ1-3, with D possibly TRBD1 on 5 matching bases. Per germline, CDR1 SQVTM and CDR2 ANQGSEA. CDR3 length equals 14 residues. The germline V and J ends were trimmed by 6 bases and 2 bases, with 14 bases remaining between them.